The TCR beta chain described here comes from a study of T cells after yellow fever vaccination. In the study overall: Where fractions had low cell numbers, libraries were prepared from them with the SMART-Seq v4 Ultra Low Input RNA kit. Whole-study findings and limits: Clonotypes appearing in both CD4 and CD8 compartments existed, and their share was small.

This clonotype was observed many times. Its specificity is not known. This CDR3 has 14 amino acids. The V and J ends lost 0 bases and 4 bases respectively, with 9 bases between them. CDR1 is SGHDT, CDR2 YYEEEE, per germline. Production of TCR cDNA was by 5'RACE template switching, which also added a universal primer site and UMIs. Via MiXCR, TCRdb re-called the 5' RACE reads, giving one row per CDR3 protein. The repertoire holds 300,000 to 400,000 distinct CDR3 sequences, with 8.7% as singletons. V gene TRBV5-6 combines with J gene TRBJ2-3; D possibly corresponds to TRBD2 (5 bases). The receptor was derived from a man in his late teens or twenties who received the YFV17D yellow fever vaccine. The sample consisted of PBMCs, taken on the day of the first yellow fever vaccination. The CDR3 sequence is CASSLDRRADTQYF. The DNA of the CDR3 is TGTGCCAGCAGCTTGGATCGGCGGGCAGATACGCAGTATTTT.